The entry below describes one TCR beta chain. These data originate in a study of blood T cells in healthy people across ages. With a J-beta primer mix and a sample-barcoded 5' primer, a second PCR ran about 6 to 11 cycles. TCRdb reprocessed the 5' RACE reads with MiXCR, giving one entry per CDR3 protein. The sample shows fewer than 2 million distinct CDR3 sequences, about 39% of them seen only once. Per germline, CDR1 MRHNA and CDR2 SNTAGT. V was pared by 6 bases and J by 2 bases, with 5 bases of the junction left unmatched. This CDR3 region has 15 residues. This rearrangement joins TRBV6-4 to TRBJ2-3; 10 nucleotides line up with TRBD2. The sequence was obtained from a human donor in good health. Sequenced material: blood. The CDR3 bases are TGTGCCAGCAGCCTTCTAGCGGGGGCCACAGATACGCAGTATTTT. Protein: CASSLLAGATDTQYF.